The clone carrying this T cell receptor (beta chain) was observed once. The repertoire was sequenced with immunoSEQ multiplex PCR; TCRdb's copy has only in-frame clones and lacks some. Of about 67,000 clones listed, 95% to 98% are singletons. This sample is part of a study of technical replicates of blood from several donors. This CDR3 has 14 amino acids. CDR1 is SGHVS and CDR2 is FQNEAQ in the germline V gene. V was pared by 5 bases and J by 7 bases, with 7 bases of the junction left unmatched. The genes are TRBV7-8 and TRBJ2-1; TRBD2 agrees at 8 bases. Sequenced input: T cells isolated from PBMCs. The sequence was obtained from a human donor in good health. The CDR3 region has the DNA TGTGCCAGCAGCGGGGAGCGGGGGAGAAATGAGCAGTTCTTC. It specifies CASSGERGRNEQFF.